This T cell receptor (beta chain) was documented in a study of CD8+CD57+ T cells in acquired aplastic anemia. This clonotype was seen many times. Patients included in sequencing had previously demonstrated CD8+CD57+ cell expansion by flow cytometry. Severe acquired aplastic anemia affected all patients. V lost 6 bases and J 4 bases, leaving 7 bases between the germline ends. The CDR3 runs 12 residues. Germline CDR1 is SNHLY and CDR2 is FYNNEI. Profiles of TCR beta VDJ and CDR3 were generated from a genomic DNA template. Each CDR3 protein gets one entry after TCRdb re-called the reads with MiXCR. In the table there are approximately 190,000 distinct CDR3 sequences, 48% of which are singletons.

The sample comprised sorted CD4+, CD8+, or CD8+CD57+ T cells (not recorded which) from PBMCs. The TCR originated in a human donor with aplastic anemia. The chain couples TRBV2 to TRBJ1-3; D is undetermined. The chain's CDR3 is CASRGVGNTIYF. The CDR3 DNA reads TGTGCCAGCAGGGGAGTCGGAAACACCATATATTTT.